This T cell receptor (beta chain) was identified during a study of high-grade serous ovarian cancer treatment subgroups. Sequencing used immunoSEQ multiplex PCR; TCRdb keeps in-frame clones, though not all of them. The sample holds about 12,000 clones, 88% seen once. From germline, CDR1 is LNHDA and CDR2 SQIVND (reference sequence). J lost 4 bases, V lost 1 base, and 1 base had no gene match. The CDR3 totals 15 residues. Tumor samples were obtained before definitive surgery or chemotherapy. This clonotype originated in a human donor with high-grade serous ovarian cancer. Material for sequencing was tumor tissue. The chain recombines TRBV19 with TRBJ2-5, with 12 bases matching TRBD2. The CDR3 DNA follows: TGTGCCAGTAGTATAGCACTAGCGGGGGGAGAGACCCAGTACTTC. Translated, it gives CASSIALAGGETQYF.